This TCR beta chain stems from a study of OX40 agonist ivuxolimab in advanced cancers. V lost 4 bases and J lost 6; bases outside the gene matches: 3. Germline V gene lookup returns CDR1 SGHDT and CDR2 YYEEEE. The CDR3 contains 13 residues. Assay: immunoSEQ multiplex PCR; the TCRdb copy retains only in-frame clones and omits some. The sample lists roughly 59,000 clones, around 80% occurring once. The clonotype comes from an adult with an advanced solid tumor such as melanoma, head and neck, liver or kidney cancer. The gene calls are TRBV5-6 and TRBJ2-2; 7 bases align to TRBD2. The sample here was CD4+ or CD8+ T cells sorted from blood, taken in a trial of the OX40 agonist ivuxolimab. The CDR3 sequence: CASSQGLAGELFF. CDR3 coding DNA: TGTGCCAGCAGCCAAGGACTAGCCGGGGAGCTGTTTTTT.